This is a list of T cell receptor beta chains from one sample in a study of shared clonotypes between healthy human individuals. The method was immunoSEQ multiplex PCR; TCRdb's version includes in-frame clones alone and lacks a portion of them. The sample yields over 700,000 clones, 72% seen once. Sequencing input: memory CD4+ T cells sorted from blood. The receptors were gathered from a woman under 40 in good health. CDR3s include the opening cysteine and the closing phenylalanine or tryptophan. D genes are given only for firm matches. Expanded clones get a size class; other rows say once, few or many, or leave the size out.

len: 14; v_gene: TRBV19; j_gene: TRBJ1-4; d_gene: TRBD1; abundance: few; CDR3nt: TGTGCCAGCACTCCGGGACAGGAGGGTGAAAAACTGTTTTTT; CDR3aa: CASTPGQEGEKLFF
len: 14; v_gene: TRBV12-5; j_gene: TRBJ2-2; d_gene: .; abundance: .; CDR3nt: TGTGCTAGTGGTTTGAGCGGAACAAACGGGGAGCTGTTTTTT; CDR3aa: CASGLSGTNGELFF
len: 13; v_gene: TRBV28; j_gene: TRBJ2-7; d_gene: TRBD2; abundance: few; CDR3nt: TGTGCCAGCAGGGATAGCGGGCCCTACGAGCAGTACTTC; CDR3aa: CASRDSGPYEQYF
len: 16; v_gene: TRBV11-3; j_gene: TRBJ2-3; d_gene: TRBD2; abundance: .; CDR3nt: TGTGCCAGCAGCTTAGTCGCGGGAGGCCAGGGAGATACGCAGTATTTT; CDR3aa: CASSLVAGGQGDTQYF
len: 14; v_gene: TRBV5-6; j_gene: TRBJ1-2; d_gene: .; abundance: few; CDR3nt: TGTGCCAGCAGCTTGGCAGACAGAAACTATGGCTACACCTTC; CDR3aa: CASSLADRNYGYTF
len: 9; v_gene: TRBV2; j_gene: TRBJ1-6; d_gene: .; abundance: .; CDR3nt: TGTGCCAGCAGTTCACCCCTCCACTTT; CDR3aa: CASSSPLHF
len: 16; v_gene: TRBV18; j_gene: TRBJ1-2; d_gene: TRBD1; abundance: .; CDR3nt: TGTGCCAGCAGCCGGGGACAGGGGACAATTAACTATGGCTACACCTTC; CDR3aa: CASSRGQGTINYGYTF
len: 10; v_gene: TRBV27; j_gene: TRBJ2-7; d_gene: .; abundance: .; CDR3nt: TGTGCCGGGGGGACTTACGAGCAGTACTTC; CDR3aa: CAGGTYEQYF
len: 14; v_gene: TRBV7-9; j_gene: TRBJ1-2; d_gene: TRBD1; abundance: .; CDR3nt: TGTGCCAGCAGCTCGACAGGGGCTAACTATGGCTACACCTTC; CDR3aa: CASSSTGANYGYTF
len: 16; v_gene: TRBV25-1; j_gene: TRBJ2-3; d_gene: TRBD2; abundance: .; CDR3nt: TGTGCCAGCAGTGAATCGATAGCGGGAACCACAGATACGCAGTATTTT; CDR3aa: CASSESIAGTTDTQYF
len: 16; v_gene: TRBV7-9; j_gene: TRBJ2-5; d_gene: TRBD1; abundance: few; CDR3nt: TGTGCCAGCAGCTTTGGACAGGGGGCAGTCGGAGAGACCCAGTACTTC; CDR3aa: CASSFGQGAVGETQYF
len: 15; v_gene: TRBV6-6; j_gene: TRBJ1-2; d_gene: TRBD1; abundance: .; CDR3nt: TGTGCCAGCAGGCCTAAGGGACAGGGGGCATGGGGCTACACCTTC; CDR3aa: CASRPKGQGAWGYTF
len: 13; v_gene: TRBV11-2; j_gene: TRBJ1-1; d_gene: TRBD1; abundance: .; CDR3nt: TGTGCCAGCAGTGATAGGGGGCTCTCTGAAGCTTTCTTT; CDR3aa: CASSDRGLSEAFF
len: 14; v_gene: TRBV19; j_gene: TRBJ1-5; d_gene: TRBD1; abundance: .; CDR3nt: TGTGCCAGTAGTGTCACAGGGGGGGGTCAGCCCCAGCATTTT; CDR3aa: CASSVTGGGQPQHF
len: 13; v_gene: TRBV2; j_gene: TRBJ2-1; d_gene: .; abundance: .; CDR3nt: TGTGCCAGCAGTAGCCAGGGATACAATGAGCAGTTCTTC; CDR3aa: CASSSQGYNEQFF
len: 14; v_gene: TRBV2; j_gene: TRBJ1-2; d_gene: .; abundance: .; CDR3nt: TGTGCCAGCAGTGATATGGTGGGAAACTATGGCTACACCTTC; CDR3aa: CASSDMVGNYGYTF
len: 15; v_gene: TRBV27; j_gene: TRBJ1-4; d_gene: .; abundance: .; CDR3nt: TGTGCCAGCAGAGCGAGGGGGGGGGTTAATGAAAAACTGTTTTTT; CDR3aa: CASRARGGVNEKLFF
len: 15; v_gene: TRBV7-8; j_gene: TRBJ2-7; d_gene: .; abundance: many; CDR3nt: TGTGCCAGCAGCCCCGCCGGGCTAGGGGCCTACGAGCAGTACTTC; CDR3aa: CASSPAGLGAYEQYF
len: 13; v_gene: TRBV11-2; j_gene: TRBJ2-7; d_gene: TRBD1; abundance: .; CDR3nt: TGTGCCAGCAGCTTGGGACAGGGCCACGAGCAGTACTTC; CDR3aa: CASSLGQGHEQYF
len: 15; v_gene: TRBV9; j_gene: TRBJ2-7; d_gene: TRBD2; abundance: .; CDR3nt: TGTGCCAGCAGCGTAGGGGACTCGGGGGGCTACGAGCAGTACTTC; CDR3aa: CASSVGDSGGYEQYF
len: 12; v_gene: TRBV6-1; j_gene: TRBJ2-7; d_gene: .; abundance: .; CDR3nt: TGTGCCAGCAGTGAACTTTCCTACGAGCAGTACTTC; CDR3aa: CASSELSYEQYF
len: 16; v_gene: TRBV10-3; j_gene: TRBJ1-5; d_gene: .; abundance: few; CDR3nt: TGTGCCATCAGTGAGTTTCCCAACGGTGGCAATCAGCCCCAGCATTTT; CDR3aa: CAISEFPNGGNQPQHF
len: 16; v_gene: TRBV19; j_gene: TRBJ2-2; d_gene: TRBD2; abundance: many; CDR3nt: TGTGCCAGTAGTATCCCGACTAGCGGGAGATCCGGGGAGCTGTTTTTT; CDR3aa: CASSIPTSGRSGELFF
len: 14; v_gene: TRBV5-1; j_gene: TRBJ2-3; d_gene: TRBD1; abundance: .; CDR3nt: TGCGCCAGCAGCATGCAGGGGGCGGGAGATACGCAGTATTTT; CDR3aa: CASSMQGAGDTQYF
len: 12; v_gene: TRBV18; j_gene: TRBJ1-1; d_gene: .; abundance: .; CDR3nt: TGTGCCAGCTCACCAGGGAACACTGAAGCTTTCTTT; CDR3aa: CASSPGNTEAFF
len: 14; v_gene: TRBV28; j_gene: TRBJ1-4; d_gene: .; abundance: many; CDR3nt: TGTGCCAGCAGTCTGACAGCCCACAGGGAAAAACTGTTTTTT; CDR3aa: CASSLTAHREKLFF
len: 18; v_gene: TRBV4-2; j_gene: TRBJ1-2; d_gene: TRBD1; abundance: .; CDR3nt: TGTGCCAGCAGCCAAGATTTGCGCGGGACAGGGGGCGCCTATGGCTACACCTTC; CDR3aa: CASSQDLRGTGGAYGYTF
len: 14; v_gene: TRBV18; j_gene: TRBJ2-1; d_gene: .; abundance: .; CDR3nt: TGTGCCAGCTCACCACCGTTGGGAGTTAATGAGCAGTTCTTC; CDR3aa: CASSPPLGVNEQFF
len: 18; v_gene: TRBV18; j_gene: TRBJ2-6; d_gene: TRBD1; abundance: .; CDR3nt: TGTGCCAGCACCGTTACCGGGACAGGGAATGCCGGGGCCAACGTCCTGACTTTC; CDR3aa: CASTVTGTGNAGANVLTF
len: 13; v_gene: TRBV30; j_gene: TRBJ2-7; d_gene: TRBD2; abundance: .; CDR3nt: TGTGCCTGGAGGGGTTATAGCGGGACCGAGCAGTACTTC; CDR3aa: CAWRGYSGTEQYF